The clone carrying this TCR beta chain was counted at least ten times. The antigen remains unidentified. Via MiXCR, TCRdb re-called the reads, giving one row per CDR3 protein. The sample holds about 300,000 distinct CDR3 sequences, about 23% seen once. This entry is derived from a study of T cell repertoires in cytomegalovirus infection. Study-wide context: Both CMV infection and a matching HLA type were indicated by public TCR beta signatures. Study-wide points: Clonotype analysis showed dominance of the ex vivo response by HLA-C-restricted CMV-specific TCR beta clonotypes.

With 4 bases removed from V and 2 bases from J, the gap between germline ends came to 13 bases. Looked up from germline, CDR1 is MRHNA and CDR2 is SNTAGT. The CDR3 runs to 15 residues. The chain couples TRBV6-4 to TRBJ2-3, with unresolved D. The sequence came from a human donor in good health (CMV status not recorded). Some clones in this sample may be carry-over from other donors' samples. Sequencing input: PBMCs. The CDR3 spells CASSATAYYTDTQYF. The CDR3 nucleotides are TGTGCCAGCAGTGCAACTGCGTACTACACAGATACGCAGTATTTT.